The subject of this entry is one T cell receptor (beta chain). The antigen is undetermined. TCRdb redid the calling of the 5' RACE reads with MiXCR, one entry per CDR3 protein. The sample holds a few hundred thousand distinct CDR3 sequences, around 9.7% seen once. The entry originates in a study of identical twins. Study results and limitations: In beta out-of-frame sequences, the excess sharing between twins was weaker. Conclusions were drawn cross-sectionally by statistical analysis, without following the same donors.

Germline-derived CDR1 and CDR2 are DFQATT and SNEGSKA (reference sequence). The length of the CDR3 is 14 residues. V was clipped by 3 bases and J by 4 bases, with 13 bases between them. Sequences were obtained from naive T cells sorted from blood. The TCR sequence derives from a woman aged 45-60 years in good health. The rearrangement uses TRBV20-1 and TRBJ1-5; D is perhaps TRBD1 (5 bases). CDR3 in amino acids: CSASAVNRNQPQHF. Written as DNA, the CDR3 is TGCAGTGCTAGTGCGGTAAACAGGAATCAGCCCCAGCATTTT.